This TCR beta chain was recovered during a study of PD-1 blockade in mismatch repair-deficient tumors. Study-level information: Patients had around twelve mismatch repair-deficient cancer types, all previously treated and progressing.

All patients were mismatch repair deficient, assessed by either PCR or immunohistochemistry. The TCR-sequenced patients were a few responders to pembrolizumab. Study-wide results and caveats: Tumor-resident clones, often undetectable pretreatment in blood, expanded then contracted after pembrolizumab.

As concerns this clone: Its antigen is not known.

Using immunoSEQ multiplex PCR, the repertoire was profiled, and TCRdb retains in-frame clones only, with some absent. The sample holds 30,000 to 40,000 clones; 80% are singletons and the top ten take 3% to 4%. The source of this sequence is an adult with mismatch repair-deficient cancer. The sample was PBMCs, taken around 6 weeks after starting pembrolizumab.

The DNA of the CDR3 is TGTGCCACCTCTAGCGGGAGAGGCTACAATGAGCAGTTCTTC. It yields the protein CATSSGRGYNEQFF. V gene TRBV28 combines with J gene TRBJ2-1; 10 bases line up with TRBD2. Germline-derived CDR1 and CDR2 are MDHEN and SYDVKM. The junction had 6 bases not matched to a gene; V was cut back by 10 bases and J by 3 bases. The CDR3 is 14 residues long.